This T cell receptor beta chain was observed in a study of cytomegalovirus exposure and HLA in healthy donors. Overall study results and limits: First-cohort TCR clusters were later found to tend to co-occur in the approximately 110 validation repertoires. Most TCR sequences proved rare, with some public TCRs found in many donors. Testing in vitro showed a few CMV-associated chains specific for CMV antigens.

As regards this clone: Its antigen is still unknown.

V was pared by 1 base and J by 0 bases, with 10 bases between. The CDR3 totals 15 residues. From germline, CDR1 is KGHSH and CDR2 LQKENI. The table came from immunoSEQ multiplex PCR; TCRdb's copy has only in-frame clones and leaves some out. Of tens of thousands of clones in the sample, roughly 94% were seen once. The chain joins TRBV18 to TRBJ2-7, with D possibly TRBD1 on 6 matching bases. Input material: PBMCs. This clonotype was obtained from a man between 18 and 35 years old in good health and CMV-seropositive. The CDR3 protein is CASSPRAGASYEQYF. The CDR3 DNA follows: TGTGCCAGCTCACCACGCGCAGGGGCCTCCTACGAGCAGTACTTC.